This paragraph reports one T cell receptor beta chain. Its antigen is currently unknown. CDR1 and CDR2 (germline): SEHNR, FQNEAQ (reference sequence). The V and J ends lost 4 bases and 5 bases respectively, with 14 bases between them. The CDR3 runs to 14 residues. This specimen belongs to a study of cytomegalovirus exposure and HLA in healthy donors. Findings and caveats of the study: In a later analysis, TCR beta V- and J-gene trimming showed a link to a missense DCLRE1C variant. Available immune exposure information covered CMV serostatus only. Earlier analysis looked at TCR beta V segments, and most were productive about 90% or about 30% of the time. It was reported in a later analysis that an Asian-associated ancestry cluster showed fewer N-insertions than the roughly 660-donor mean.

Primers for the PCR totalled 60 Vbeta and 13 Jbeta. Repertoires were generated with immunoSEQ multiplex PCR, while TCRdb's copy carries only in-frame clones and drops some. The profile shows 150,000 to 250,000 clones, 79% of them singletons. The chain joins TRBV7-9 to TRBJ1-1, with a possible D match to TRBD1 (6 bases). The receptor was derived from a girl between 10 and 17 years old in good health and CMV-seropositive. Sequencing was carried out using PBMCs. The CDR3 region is CASSSNRQATEAFF. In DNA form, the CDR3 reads TGTGCCAGCAGCTCGAATCGACAGGCGACTGAAGCTTTCTTT.